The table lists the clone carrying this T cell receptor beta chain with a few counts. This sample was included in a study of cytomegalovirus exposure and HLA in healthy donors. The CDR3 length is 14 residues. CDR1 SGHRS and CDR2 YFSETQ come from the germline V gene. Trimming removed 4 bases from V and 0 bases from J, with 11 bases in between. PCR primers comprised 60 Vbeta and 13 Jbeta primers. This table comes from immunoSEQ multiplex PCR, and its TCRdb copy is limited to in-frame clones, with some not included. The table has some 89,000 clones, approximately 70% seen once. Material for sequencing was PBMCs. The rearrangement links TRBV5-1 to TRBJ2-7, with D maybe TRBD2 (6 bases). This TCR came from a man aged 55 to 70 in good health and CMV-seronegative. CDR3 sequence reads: CASSPQTSSYEQYF. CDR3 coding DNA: TGCGCCAGCAGCCCGCAGACTAGCTCCTACGAGCAGTACTTC.